One and the same sample provided the 32 T cell receptor beta chains below, sequenced in a study of blood T cells in healthy people across ages. A second about 7 to 12 cycle PCR used barcoded and J-beta primers. TCRdb passed the 5' RACE reads through MiXCR, listing each CDR3 protein once. The sample yields roughly 500,000 distinct CDR3 sequences, approximately 30% seen once. The sequencing sample was made of blood. The receptors derive from a woman aged 70 to 79 in good health.

The rearrangement links TRBV20-1 to TRBJ1-1; D is perhaps TRBD1 (6 bases). V was trimmed by 1 base and J by 2 bases, leaving 17 bases between them. The CDR3 is made up of 16 amino acids. Germline V lookup: CDR1 DFQATT, CDR2 SNEGSKA (reference sequence). The CDR3 reads CSARASRGGLNTEAFF. DNA of the CDR3: TGCAGTGCTAGAGCTTCAAGAGGGGGGTTAAACACTGAAGCTTTCTTT.

To note about this clonotype: At one end, the junction sequence differs from germline, possibly due to a read error. The V and J genes are TRBV19 and TRBJ1-1; D remains ambiguous. The CDR3 extends over 12 amino acids. Germline V gives CDR1 LNHDA, CDR2 SQIVND (reference sequence). CDR3 residues: CVSSIGYTEAFF. In nucleotides, the CDR3 is TGTGTCAGTAGTATAGGGTACACTGAAGCTTTCTTT.

This chain links TRBV20-1 with TRBJ2-2, with unresolved D. CDR3 length equals 13 residues. The V gene's germline CDR1 is DFQATT and CDR2 SNEGSKA (reference sequence). Trimming cost V 0 bases and J 4 bases, with 6 bases left between them. The CDR3 DNA sequence: TGCAGTGCTAGAGACAGCCTCACCGGGGAGCTGTTTTTT. The encoded protein is CSARDSLTGELFF.

This clonotype was observed a few times. This chain links TRBV5-1 with TRBJ1-1; D gene ambiguous. CDR1 and CDR2 from the germline V gene are SGHRS and YFSETQ. Trimming took 0 bases from V and 6 from J, leaving 9 bases between them. The CDR3 loop spans 13 amino acids. DNA of the CDR3: TGCGCCAGCAGCTTGGAGGCGTTTCCTGAAGCTTTCTTT. Translating it yields CASSLEAFPEAFF.

This clonotype occurred a few times. V is TRBV27 and J is TRBJ2-7; 7 nucleotides agree with TRBD1. Per the germline V gene, CDR1 is MNHEY and CDR2 is SMNVEV (reference sequence). The CDR3 has 14 residues. J gave up 3 bases and V 4 bases, and 6 bases lay outside the gene matches. The CDR3 protein is CASSSQGEGYEQYF. CDR3 bases: TGTGCCAGCAGTTCTCAGGGGGAAGGCTACGAGCAGTACTTC.

V usage is TRBV20-1 and J usage is TRBJ1-1; D is perhaps TRBD1 (6 bases). CDR3 size: 14 residues. V was clipped by 5 bases and J by 4 bases, with 17 bases between them. The V gene's germline CDR1 is DFQATT and CDR2 SNEGSKA (reference sequence). CDR3 protein: CSAQPRGAFTEAFF. Written as DNA, the CDR3 is TGCAGTGCTCAACCAAGGGGGGCGTTCACTGAAGCTTTCTTT.

Points on this clonotype: At one boundary the junction diverges from the germline segment, which might be a read error. The chain couples TRBV6-2 or TRBV6-3 to TRBJ2-1; D ambiguous. Germline CDR1 is MNHEY and CDR2 is SVGEGT. The CDR3 loop spans 16 amino acids. The CDR3 here is CASSPYSRALPHEQSF. Written as DNA, the CDR3 is TGTGCCAGCAGCCCATATAGCCGGGCCCTCCCCCATGAGCAGTCCTTC.

This clonotype was picked up many times. V usage is TRBV18 and J usage is TRBJ1-5; TRBD1 matches at 8 bases. V was clipped by 4 bases and J by 7 bases; unmatched bases: 3. The CDR3 sequence is 13 residues long. The germline V gene encodes CDR1 KGHSH and CDR2 LQKENI. The CDR3 loop is CASSRDRGQPQHF. DNA for the CDR3: TGTGCCAGCTCACGAGACAGGGGACAGCCCCAGCATTTT.

The chain joins TRBV24-1 to TRBJ2-5; 8 positions match TRBD2. The junction had 4 bases not matched to a gene; V was cut back by 7 bases and J by 1 base. The germline V gene encodes CDR1 KGHDR and CDR2 SFDVKD. The CDR3 runs to 14 residues. The CDR3 DNA is TGTGCCACCAGCCCGGGGGGGCGCCAAGAGACCCAGTACTTC. This encodes CATSPGGRQETQYF.

The gene calls are TRBV7-2 and TRBJ2-3; D is ambiguous. CDR3 length: 12 residues. V was trimmed by 3 bases and J by 6 bases, leaving 7 bases between them. Germline lookup yields CDR1 SGHTA and CDR2 FQGNSA. The CDR3 DNA reads TGTGCCAGCAGCTTCCAGAGGGATACGCAGTATTTT. Amino acids: CASSFQRDTQYF.

This clonotype was seen a few times. The chain is built from TRBV14 and TRBJ1-5; D is uncertain. CDR3 length: 13 amino acids. Germline V lookup: CDR1 SGHDN, CDR2 FVKESK. The V and J ends lost 2 bases and 10 bases respectively, with 12 bases between them. The CDR3 DNA reads as TGTGCCAGCAGCCAAAATGGAGGCAGCCCCCAGCATTTT. It is translated as CASSQNGGSPQHF.

This clonotype was observed a handful of times. V usage is TRBV24-1 and J usage is TRBJ2-7; 7 bases match TRBD2. Germline V CDR1 and CDR2: KGHDR, SFDVKD. This CDR3 has 14 amino acids. V dropped 7 bases and J dropped 6; count of bases not matched to a gene: 11. The CDR3 bases are TGTGCCACCAGCCCTTCGGGGGGTTCGGGCGAGCAGTACTTC. Its protein is CATSPSGGSGEQYF.

The gene calls are TRBV7-3 and TRBJ2-2, with D possibly matching TRBD2 (6 bases). This CDR3 has 18 amino acids. Looked up from germline, CDR1 is SGHTA and CDR2 is FQGTGA. V lost 5 bases to trimming and J lost 0 bases, with 19 bases between them. In DNA, the CDR3 is TGTGCCAGCAGCCTCGTGGAGGGGCGAACATCGAACACCGGGGAGCTGTTTTTT. Protein: CASSLVEGRTSNTGELFF.

The chain employs TRBV12-3 or TRBV12-4 and TRBJ1-5; 7 nucleotides line up with TRBD1. The CDR3 covers 15 residues. The J segment lost 4 bases and the V segment lost 6 bases, leaving 9 bases of the junction unmatched. The DNA for the CDR3 is TGTGCCAGCAGCGAACAGGGGAGGGTGAATCAGCCCCAGCATTTT. Protein: CASSEQGRVNQPQHF.

This clonotype was seen a few times. This chain connects TRBV29-1 to TRBJ2-5, with 10 nucleotides matching TRBD2. The V and J ends lost 4 bases and 3 bases, in that order; junction bases with no gene match: 5. This CDR3 contains 14 residues. The germline V gene encodes CDR1 SQVTM and CDR2 ANQGSEA. CDR3 loop: CSVAGSGGKETQYF. In DNA form, the CDR3 reads TGCAGCGTTGCCGGTAGCGGGGGGAAAGAGACCCAGTACTTC.

The chain couples TRBV7-2 to TRBJ2-1; tentative D call: TRBD2 (6 bases). V shed 6 bases and J shed 3 bases, with 15 bases lying between them. Germline values: CDR1 SGHTA, CDR2 FQGNSA. This CDR3 has 15 residues. CDR3: CASRGGWGVYNEQFF. CDR3 in DNA: TGTGCCAGCAGAGGAGGGTGGGGGGTCTACAATGAGCAGTTCTTC.

This clonotype has a handful of counts. The gene calls are TRBV20-1 and TRBJ2-5, with 7 nucleotides matching TRBD1. The DNA end lines up better with TRBJ2-1; the J call may be wrong. CDR3 length equals 15 residues. The germline V gene has CDR1 DFQATT and CDR2 SNEGSKA (reference sequence). The CDR3 protein is CSARTTGKPYNEQFF. In nucleotides, the CDR3 is TGCAGTGCTAGGACGACAGGGAAGCCCTACAATGAGCAGTTCTTC.

V and J are TRBV7-9 and TRBJ2-5; 7 nucleotides line up with TRBD1. The J call could be wrong; TRBJ2-7 is a better fit for the DNA end. Per germline, CDR1 SEHNR and CDR2 FQNEAQ (reference sequence). This CDR3 is 16 amino acids long. The CDR3 sequence is CASSLDFAGGSYEQYF. DNA of the CDR3: TGTGCCAGCAGCTTAGATTTCGCAGGGGGCTCCTACGAGCAGTACTTC.

This clonotype was seen only a few times. The chain joins TRBV5-6 to TRBJ2-5, with TRBD1 identical over 7 bases. The J call may be wrong; the DNA end is better matched by TRBJ2-1. CDR3 length: 17 amino acids. Germline loops: CDR1 SGHDT, CDR2 YYEEEE. CDR3 coding DNA: TGTGCCAGCAGCGTAAGAGGGGGCTTCTGGCGTGGGGATGAGCAGTTCTTC. This gives the protein CASSVRGGFWRGDEQFF.

This clonotype was recorded many times. CDR3: CSVSLSYGYTF. The CDR3 DNA reads TGCAGCGTCAGTCTTAGCTATGGCTACACCTTC. The chain employs TRBV29-1 and TRBJ1-2; D gene uncertain. The germline gives CDR1 SQVTM, CDR2 ANQGSEA. The CDR3 consists of 11 residues. V lost 6 bases and J 4 bases, leaving 9 bases between the germline ends.

As concerns this clonotype: One end of the junction varies from germline; a read error may be responsible. The chain couples TRBV14 to TRBJ2-4; D is unresolved. The CDR3 runs to 12 residues. The germline gives CDR1 SGHDN, CDR2 FVKESK. As DNA, the CDR3 is TGTGCCCGCAGCCAAGATCGGAAAGATCAGTACTTC. Protein product: CARSQDRKDQYF. Full variable domain (missing parts from reference TRBV14 and TRBJ2-4): EAGVTQFPSHSVIEKGQTVTLRCDPISGHDNLYWYRRVMGKEIKFLLHFVKESKQDESGMPNNRFLAERTGGTYSTLKVQPAELEDSGVYFCARSQDRKDQYFGAGTRLSVL.

The chain employs TRBV5-1 and TRBJ2-5, with D possibly TRBD2 on 7 matching bases. Germline CDR1 reads SGHRS; CDR2 reads YFSETQ. The CDR3 covers 14 residues. Trimming pared 0 bases from V and 11 bases from J, leaving 17 bases between. CDR3 loop: CASSLEAQGREQYF. CDR3 nucleotides: TGCGCCAGCAGCTTGGAGGCCCAGGGGAGGGAGCAGTACTTC.

The V call is TRBV20-1, the J call TRBJ1-2; D uncertain. The CDR3 spans 13 residues. Germline CDR1 is DFQATT and CDR2 is SNEGSKA (reference sequence). The V and J ends lost 0 bases and 1 base respectively, with 6 bases between them. CDR3 coding DNA: TGCAGTGCTAGAGATGAGGGTAACTATGGCTACACCTTC. It encodes CSARDEGNYGYTF.

The V and J genes are TRBV21-1 and TRBJ2-5. TRBV21-1 is termed a pseudogene. This CDR3 comprises 12 residues. This CDR3 is CACSRGQETQYF. The CDR3 DNA is TGTGCCTGCAGCAGGGGTCAGGAGACCCAGTACTTC.

This clonotype was counted a few times. The rearrangement uses TRBV4-2 and TRBJ2-3; 12 positions match TRBD2. V dropped 2 bases and J dropped 4; count of bases not matched to a gene: 4. There are 16 residues in the CDR3. Germline V gene lookup returns CDR1 LGHNA and CDR2 YNFKEQ. The CDR3 DNA reads as TGTGCCAGCAGCCAACAGACTAGCGGGGGCGCAGATACGCAGTATTTT. Protein sequence: CASSQQTSGGADTQYF.

The chain joins TRBV5-1 to TRBJ2-4; a weak D match, TRBD1 (6 bases). The CDR3 extends over 14 amino acids. V lost 4 bases to trimming and J lost 2 bases, with 10 bases between them. Germline CDR1 is SGHRS and CDR2 is YFSETQ. Here the CDR3 reads CASSKQGSKNIQYF. The CDR3 bases are TGCGCCAGCAGCAAACAGGGATCCAAAAACATTCAGTACTTC.

The V and J genes are TRBV5-5 and TRBJ1-4; 9 nucleotides agree with TRBD1. With 4 bases clipped from V and 8 bases from J, the junction kept 9 bases outside the gene matches. The length of the CDR3 is 15 residues. CDR1 and CDR2 (germline): SGHKS, YYEKEE (reference sequence). The CDR3 sequence: CASSPNGQGYEKLFF. The CDR3 region has the DNA TGTGCCAGCAGCCCCAACGGACAGGGGTACGAAAAACTGTTTTTT.

This clonotype was observed once. The chain links TRBV4-2 to TRBJ2-7; D may be TRBD1 (5 bases). With 0 bases removed from V and 4 bases from J, the gap between germline ends came to 10 bases. Per germline, CDR1 LGHNA and CDR2 YNFKEQ. The CDR3 loop spans 14 amino acids. The CDR3, as DNA: TGTGCCAGCAGCCAAGATAAGGGGCAGTACGAGCAGTACTTC. Translating gives CASSQDKGQYEQYF.

The rearrangement joins TRBV29-1 to TRBJ1-2; 10 bases are shared with TRBD1. The V gene's germline CDR1 is SQVTM and CDR2 ANQGSEA. The V and J ends lost 6 bases and 2 bases, in that order; junction bases with no gene match: 3. This CDR3 comprises 13 residues. In nucleotides, the CDR3 is TGCAGCGTCCGGGACAGGGGAAACTATGGCTACACCTTC. This encodes CSVRDRGNYGYTF.

The chain uses TRBV7-9 and TRBJ1-2; unclear D gene. CDR1 and CDR2 (germline): SEHNR, FQNEAQ (reference sequence). The CDR3 is 15 amino acids. The V and J ends lost 5 bases and 8 bases respectively, with 21 bases between them. The CDR3 DNA reads as TGTGCCAGCAGCCCCCTTTCGACGGACCCGGAGGGCTACACCTTC. Its translation: CASSPLSTDPEGYTF.

This clonotype came up a few times. The chain recombines TRBV4-2 with TRBJ2-6; D remains unclear. The length of the CDR3 is 15 residues. V lost 10 bases to trimming and J lost 0 bases, with 13 bases between them. Germline lookup yields CDR1 LGHNA and CDR2 YNFKEQ. As DNA, the CDR3 is TGTGCCACCGCCACCCAGGTCTCTGGGGCCAACGTCCTGACTTTC. It translates to CATATQVSGANVLTF.

The table lists this clonotype with a few counts. The chain has TRBV5-1 and TRBJ2-1, with D perhaps TRBD2 (5 bases). Germline assignment: CDR1 SGHRS and CDR2 YFSETQ. This CDR3 spans 17 amino acids. Trimming pared 4 bases from V and 0 bases from J, leaving 17 bases between. Here the CDR3 DNA reads TGCGCCAGCAGCGTGATTCAGCGGTCGAGCTCCTACAATGAGCAGTTCTTC. It translates to CASSVIQRSSSYNEQFF.